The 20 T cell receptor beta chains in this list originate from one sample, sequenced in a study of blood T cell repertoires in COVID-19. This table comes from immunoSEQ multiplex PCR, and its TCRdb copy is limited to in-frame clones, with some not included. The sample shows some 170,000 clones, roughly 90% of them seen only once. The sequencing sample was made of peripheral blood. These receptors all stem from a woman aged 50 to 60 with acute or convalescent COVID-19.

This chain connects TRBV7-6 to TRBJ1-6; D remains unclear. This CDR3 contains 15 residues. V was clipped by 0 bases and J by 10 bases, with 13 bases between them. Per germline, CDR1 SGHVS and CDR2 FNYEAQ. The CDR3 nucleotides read TGTGCCAGCAGCTTAGCCCCGGGAGTAGGGTCACCCCTCCACTTT. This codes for CASSLAPGVGSPLHF.

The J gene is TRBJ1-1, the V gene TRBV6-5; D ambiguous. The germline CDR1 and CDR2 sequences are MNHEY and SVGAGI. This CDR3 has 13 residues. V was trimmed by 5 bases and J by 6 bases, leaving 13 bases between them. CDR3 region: CASSSPVSAEAFF. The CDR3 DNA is TGTGCCAGCAGTAGCCCGGTCAGCGCTGAAGCTTTCTTT.

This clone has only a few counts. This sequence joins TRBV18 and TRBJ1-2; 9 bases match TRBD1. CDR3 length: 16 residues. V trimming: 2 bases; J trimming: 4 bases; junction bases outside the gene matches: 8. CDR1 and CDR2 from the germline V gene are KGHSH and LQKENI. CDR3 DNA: TGTGCCAGCTCACCAACGGCGGGACAGGGCCCCTATGGCTACACCTTC. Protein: CASSPTAGQGPYGYTF.

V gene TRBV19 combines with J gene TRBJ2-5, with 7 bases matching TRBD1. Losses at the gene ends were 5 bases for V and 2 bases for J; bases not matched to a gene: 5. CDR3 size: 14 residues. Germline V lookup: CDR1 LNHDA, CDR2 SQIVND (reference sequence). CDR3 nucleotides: TGTGCCAGTAGTCCTGGGACAGATCAAGAGACCCAGTACTTC. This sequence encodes CASSPGTDQETQYF.

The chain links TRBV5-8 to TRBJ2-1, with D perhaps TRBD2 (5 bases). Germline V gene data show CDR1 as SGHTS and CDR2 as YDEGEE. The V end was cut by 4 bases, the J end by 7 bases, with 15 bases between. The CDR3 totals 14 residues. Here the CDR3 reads CASSLTGWQNEQFF. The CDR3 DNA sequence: TGTGCCAGCAGCCTCACGGGGTGGCAGAATGAGCAGTTCTTC.

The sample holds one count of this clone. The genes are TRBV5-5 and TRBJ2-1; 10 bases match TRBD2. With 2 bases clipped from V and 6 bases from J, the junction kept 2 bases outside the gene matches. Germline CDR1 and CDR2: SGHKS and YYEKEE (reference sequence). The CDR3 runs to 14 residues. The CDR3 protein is CASSLSGRANEQFF. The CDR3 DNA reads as TGTGCCAGCAGCTTAAGCGGGAGGGCCAATGAGCAGTTCTTC.

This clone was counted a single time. The CDR3 region is CSVESLDTIYF. CDR3 sequence (DNA): TGCAGCGTTGAGTCTCTAGACACCATATATTTT. The chain couples TRBV29-1 to TRBJ1-3; D unclear. The CDR3 has 11 residues. The V end was cut by 3 bases, the J end by 8 bases, with 8 bases between. Germline values: CDR1 SQVTM, CDR2 ANQGSEA.

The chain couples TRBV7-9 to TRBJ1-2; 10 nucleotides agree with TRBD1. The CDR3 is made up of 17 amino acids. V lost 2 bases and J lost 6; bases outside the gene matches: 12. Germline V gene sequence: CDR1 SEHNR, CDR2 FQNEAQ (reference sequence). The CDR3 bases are TGTGCCAGCAGCTTACCCCCGGGACAGGGGCTAAGCAATGGCTACACCTTC. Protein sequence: CASSLPPGQGLSNGYTF.

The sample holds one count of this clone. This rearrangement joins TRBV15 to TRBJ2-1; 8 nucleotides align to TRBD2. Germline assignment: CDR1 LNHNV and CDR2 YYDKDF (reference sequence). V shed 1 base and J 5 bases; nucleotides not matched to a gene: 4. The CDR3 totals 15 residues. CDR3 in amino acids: CATSRAGGPHNEQFF. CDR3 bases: TGTGCCACCAGCAGAGCGGGGGGGCCTCACAATGAGCAGTTCTTC.

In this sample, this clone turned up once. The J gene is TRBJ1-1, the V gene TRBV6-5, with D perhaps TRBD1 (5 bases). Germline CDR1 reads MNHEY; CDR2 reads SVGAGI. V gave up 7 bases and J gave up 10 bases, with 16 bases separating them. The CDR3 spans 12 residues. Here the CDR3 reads CASTSGVVIAFF. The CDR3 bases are TGTGCCAGCACCTCGGGGGTAGTGATAGCTTTCTTT.

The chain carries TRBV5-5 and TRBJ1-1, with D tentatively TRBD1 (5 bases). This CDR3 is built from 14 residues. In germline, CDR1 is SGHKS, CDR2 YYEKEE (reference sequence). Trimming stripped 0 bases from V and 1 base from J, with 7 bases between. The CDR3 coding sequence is TGTGCCAGCAGCTTGGGACAGCAGAACACTGAAGCTTTCTTT. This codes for CASSLGQQNTEAFF.

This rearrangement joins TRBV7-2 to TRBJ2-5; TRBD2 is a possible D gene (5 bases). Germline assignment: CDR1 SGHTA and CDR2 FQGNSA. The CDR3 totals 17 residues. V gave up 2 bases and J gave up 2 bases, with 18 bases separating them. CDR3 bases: TGTGCCAGCAGCTTACCCTTTGGGAGTCGGGCACAAGAGACCCAGTACTTC. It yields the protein CASSLPFGSRAQETQYF.

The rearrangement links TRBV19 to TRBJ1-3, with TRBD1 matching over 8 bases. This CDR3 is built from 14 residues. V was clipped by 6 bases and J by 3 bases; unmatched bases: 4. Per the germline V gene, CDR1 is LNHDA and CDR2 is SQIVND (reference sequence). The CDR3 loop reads CASRPGQGGNTIYF. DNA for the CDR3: TGTGCCAGTAGACCCGGACAGGGTGGAAACACCATATATTTT. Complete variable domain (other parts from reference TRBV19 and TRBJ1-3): DGGITQSPKYLFRKEGQNVTLSCEQNLNHDAMYWYRQDPGQGLRLIYYSQIVNDFQKGDIAEGYSVSREKKESFPLTVTSAQKNPTAFYLCASRPGQGGNTIYFGEGSWLTVV.

DNA for the CDR3: TGCAGCGTTGGGCGGGCTTCCTACAATGAGCAGTTCTTC. Its translation: CSVGRASYNEQFF. The chain links TRBV29-1 to TRBJ2-1; TRBD2 is a possible D gene (5 bases). This CDR3 comprises 13 residues. Germline V gives CDR1 SQVTM, CDR2 ANQGSEA. Trimming took off 4 bases at V and 1 base at J, with 8 bases between the two ends.

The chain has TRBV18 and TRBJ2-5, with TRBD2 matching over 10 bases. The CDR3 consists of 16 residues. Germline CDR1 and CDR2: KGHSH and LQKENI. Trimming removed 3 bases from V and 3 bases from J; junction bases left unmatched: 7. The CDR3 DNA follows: TGTGCCAGCTCACCGCCTAGCGGGGGCCCAGAAGAGACCCAGTACTTC. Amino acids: CASSPPSGGPEETQYF.

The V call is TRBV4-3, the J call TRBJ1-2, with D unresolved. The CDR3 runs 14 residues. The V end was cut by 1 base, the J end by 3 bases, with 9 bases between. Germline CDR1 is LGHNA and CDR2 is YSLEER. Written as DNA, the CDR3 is TGCGCCAGCAGCCAAGGTCCGAGGGACTATGGCTACACCTTC. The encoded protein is CASSQGPRDYGYTF.

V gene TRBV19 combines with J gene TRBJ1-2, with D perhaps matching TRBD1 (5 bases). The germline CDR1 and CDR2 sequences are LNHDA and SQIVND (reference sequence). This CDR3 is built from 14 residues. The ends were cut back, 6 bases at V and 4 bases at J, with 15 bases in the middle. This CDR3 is CASRISSQGYGYTF. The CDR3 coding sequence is TGTGCCAGTAGAATCTCGTCCCAGGGCTATGGCTACACCTTC.

The CDR3 loop reads CAIKKVGRGLEKLFF. In DNA form, the CDR3 reads TGTGCCATCAAAAAGGTGGGCAGGGGGCTGGAAAAACTGTTTTTT. The chain combines TRBV6-5 with TRBJ1-4, with 8 bases identical to TRBD1. The CDR3 is made up of 15 amino acids. Trimming cost V 10 bases and J 8 bases; bases outside gene matches: 15. CDR1 is MNHEY, CDR2 SVGAGI, per germline.

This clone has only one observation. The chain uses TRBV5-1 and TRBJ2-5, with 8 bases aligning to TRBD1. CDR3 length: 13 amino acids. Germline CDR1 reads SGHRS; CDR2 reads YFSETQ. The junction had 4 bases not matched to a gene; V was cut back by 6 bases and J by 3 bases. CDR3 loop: CASTQGVEETQYF. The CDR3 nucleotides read TGCGCCAGCACACAGGGGGTCGAAGAGACCCAGTACTTC.

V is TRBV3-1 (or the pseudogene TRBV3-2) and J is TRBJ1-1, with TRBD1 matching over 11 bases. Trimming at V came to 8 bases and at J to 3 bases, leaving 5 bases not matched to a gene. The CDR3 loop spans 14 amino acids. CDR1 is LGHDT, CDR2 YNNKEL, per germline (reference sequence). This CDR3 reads CASRTGGWDTEAFF. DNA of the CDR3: TGTGCCAGCCGGACAGGGGGCTGGGACACTGAAGCTTTCTTT.